Included here is one TCR beta chain sequence, with context. Antigen: not known. PCR was performed using 60 Vbeta and 13 Jbeta primers. TCRdb's table, derived via immunoSEQ multiplex PCR, lists solely in-frame clones and lacks some. The sample records some 140,000 clones, around 72% being singletons. From germline, CDR1 is GTSNPN and CDR2 SVGIG (reference sequence). The CDR3 is made up of 14 amino acids. The entry originates in a study of cytomegalovirus exposure and HLA in healthy donors. Study-wide results and caveats: According to the study, roughly 160 TCR beta chains were cytomegalovirus-associated. Later analysis placed DRB1 highest and HLA-C lowest in TCR association rates, which differed by HLA locus.

This TCR came from a woman between 18 and 29 years old in good health and CMV-seronegative. The chain links TRBV30 to TRBJ2-5; 8 bases line up with TRBD1. Gene TRBJ2-7 matches the end of the DNA better, so the J call may be wrong. Sample: PBMCs. The CDR3 loop is CAWSDSTGAYEQYF. The CDR3 nucleotides read TGTGCCTGGAGTGACTCGACAGGGGCCTACGAGCAGTACTTC.